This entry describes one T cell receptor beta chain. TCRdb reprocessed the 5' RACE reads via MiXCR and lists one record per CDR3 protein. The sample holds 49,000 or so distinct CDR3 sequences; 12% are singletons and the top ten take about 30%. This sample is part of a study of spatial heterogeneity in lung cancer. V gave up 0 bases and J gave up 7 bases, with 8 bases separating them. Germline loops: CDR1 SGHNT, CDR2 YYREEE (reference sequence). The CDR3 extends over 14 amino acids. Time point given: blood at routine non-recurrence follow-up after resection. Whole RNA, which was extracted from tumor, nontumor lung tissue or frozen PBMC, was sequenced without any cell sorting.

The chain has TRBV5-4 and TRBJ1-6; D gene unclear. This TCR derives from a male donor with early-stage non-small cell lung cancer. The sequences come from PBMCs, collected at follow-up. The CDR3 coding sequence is TGTGCCAGCAGCTTGGGAGTGACGAATTCACCCCTCCACTTT. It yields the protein CASSLGVTNSPLHF.